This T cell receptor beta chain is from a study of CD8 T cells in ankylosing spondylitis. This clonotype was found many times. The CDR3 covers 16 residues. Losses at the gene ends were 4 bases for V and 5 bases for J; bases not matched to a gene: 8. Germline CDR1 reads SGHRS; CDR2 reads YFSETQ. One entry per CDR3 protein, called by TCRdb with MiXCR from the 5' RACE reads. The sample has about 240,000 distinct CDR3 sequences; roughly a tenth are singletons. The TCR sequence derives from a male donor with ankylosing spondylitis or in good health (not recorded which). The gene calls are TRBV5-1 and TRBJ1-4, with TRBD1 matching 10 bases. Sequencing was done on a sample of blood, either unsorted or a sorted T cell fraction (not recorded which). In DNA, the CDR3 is TGCGCCAGCAGCAGCGGGGACAGGGGCCGGAATGAAAAACTGTTTTTT. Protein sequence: CASSSGDRGRNEKLFF.